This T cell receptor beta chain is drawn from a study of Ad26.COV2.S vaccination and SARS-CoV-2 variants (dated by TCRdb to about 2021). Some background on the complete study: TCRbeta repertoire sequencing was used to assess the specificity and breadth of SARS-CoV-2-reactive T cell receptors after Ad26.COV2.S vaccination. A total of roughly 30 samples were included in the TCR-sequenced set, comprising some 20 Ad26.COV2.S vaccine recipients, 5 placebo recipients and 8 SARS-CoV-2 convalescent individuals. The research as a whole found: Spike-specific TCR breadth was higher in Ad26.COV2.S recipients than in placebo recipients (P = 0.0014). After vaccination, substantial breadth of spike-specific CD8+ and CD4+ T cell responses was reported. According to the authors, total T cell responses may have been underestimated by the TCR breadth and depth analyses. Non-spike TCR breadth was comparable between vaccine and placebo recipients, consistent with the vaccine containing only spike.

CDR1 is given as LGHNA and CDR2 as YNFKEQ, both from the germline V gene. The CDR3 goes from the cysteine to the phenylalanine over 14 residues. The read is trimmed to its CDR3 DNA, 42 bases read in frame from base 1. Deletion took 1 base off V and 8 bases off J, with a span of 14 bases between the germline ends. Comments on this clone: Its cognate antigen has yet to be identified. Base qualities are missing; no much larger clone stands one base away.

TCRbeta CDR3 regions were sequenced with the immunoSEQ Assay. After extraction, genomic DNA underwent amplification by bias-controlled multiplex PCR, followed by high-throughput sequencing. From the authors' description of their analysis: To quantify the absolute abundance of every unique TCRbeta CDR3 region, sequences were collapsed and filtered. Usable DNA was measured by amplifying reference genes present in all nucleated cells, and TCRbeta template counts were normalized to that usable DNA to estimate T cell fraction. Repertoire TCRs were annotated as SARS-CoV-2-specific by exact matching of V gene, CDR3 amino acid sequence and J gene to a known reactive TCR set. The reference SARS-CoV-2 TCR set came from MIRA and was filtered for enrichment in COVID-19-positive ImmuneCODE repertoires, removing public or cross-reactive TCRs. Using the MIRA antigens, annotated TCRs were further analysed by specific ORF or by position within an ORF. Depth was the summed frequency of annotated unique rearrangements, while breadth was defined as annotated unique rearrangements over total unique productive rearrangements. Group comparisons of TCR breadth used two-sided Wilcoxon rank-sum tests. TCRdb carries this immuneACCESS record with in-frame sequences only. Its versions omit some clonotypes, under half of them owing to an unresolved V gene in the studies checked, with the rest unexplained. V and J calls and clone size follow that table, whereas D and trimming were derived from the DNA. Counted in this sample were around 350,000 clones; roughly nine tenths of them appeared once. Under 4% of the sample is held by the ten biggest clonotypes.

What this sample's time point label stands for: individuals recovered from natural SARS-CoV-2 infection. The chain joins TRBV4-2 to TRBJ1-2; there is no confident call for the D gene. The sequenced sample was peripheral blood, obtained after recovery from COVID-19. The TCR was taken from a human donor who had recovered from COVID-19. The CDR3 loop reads CASSQGEGNDGYTF. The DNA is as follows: TGTGCCAGCAGCCAAGGGGAGGGAAATGACGGCTACACCTTC.